The rows below give T cell receptor beta chains drawn from one sample of a study of T cell repertoires in ileal Crohn's disease. TCRdb's table, derived via immunoSEQ multiplex PCR, lists solely in-frame clones and lacks some. The sample shows fewer than 4,500 clones, roughly 80% of them seen only once. The sequencing input was ileal tissue. Source of these receptors: an adult with Crohn's disease. Each CDR3 is given with its conserved first and last residue. Not all rows give a size; the values are once, few, many and, for expanded clones, a class.

size: -
V: TRBV5-4
J: TRBJ1-2
CDR3: CASSSGQMRERYGYTF

size: few
V: TRBV10-3
J: TRBJ1-5
CDR3: CAIKKGGNQPQHF

size: few
V: TRBV7-9
J: TRBJ1-2
CDR3: CASSHDSLRGYTF

size: -
V: TRBV5-6
J: TRBJ1-3
CDR3: CASSFRGTSGNTIYF

size: -
V: TRBV6-5
J: TRBJ2-2
CDR3: CASRGQGTPGELFF

size: -
V: TRBV5-1
J: TRBJ1-2
CDR3: CASSTETGLSNYGYTF

size: -
V: TRBV10-3
J: TRBJ1-1
CDR3: CAISSAGTEAFF

size: -
V: TRBV2
J: TRBJ1-4
CDR3: CASRHRDSSEKLFF

size: -
V: TRBV27
J: TRBJ1-5
CDR3: CASRLLGGEEGSNQPQHF

size: -
V: TRBV19
J: TRBJ1-2
CDR3: CASTGGSSGYTF

size: -
V: TRBV7-9
J: TRBJ1-2
CDR3: CASSFSSHGYTF

size: -
V: TRBV19
J: TRBJ1-1
CDR3: CASTHLRGQGSPEAFF

size: -
V: TRBV7-2
J: TRBJ2-1
CDR3: CASSPMIRLADSYNEQFF

size: -
V: TRBV7-9
J: TRBJ1-6
CDR3: CASSAVSGFNSPLHF

size: -
V: TRBV30
J: TRBJ2-5
CDR3: CAWIPGGSIVKTQYF

size: few
V: TRBV12-5
J: TRBJ1-5
CDR3: CASGLVRGQGISNSNQPQHF

size: -
V: TRBV7-2
J: TRBJ2-3
CDR3: CASSLKGVGTDTQYF

size: -
V: TRBV9
J: TRBJ2-7
CDR3: CASSVGTGDYEQYF

size: -
V: TRBV6-5
J: TRBJ1-4
CDR3: CASRPEGGVWEKLFF

size: -
V: TRBV5-1
J: TRBJ1-1
CDR3: CASSSRTGQGAGTEAFF

size: -
V: TRBV5-4
J: TRBJ1-1
CDR3: CASSSGTGGNTEAFF

size: -
V: TRBV6-6
J: TRBJ2-3
CDR3: CASSYRQGTQYF

size: -
V: TRBV7-9
J: TRBJ2-1
CDR3: CASGGGGSRTGGSYNEQFF

size: -
V: TRBV21-1
J: TRBJ2-7
CDR3: CASSPTAQRDYEQYF

size: -
V: TRBV12-5
J: TRBJ1-1
CDR3: CASRAQGLNTEAFF

size: -
V: TRBV29-1
J: TRBJ2-2
CDR3: CSVGRGPRTGELFF

size: once
V: TRBV5-8
J: TRBJ2-3
CDR3: CASSPRWGGGDHTQYF

size: -
V: TRBV5-1
J: TRBJ1-2
CDR3: CASSQQGASYGYTF

size: once
V: TRBV7-8
J: TRBJ1-6
CDR3: CASSPLQGTLDPLHF